The 2 T cell receptor beta chains reported below all come from one sample, sequenced in a study of T cells after yellow fever vaccination. TCRdb reprocessed the 5' RACE reads via MiXCR and lists one record per CDR3 protein. Among roughly 340,000 distinct CDR3 sequences listed, 3.5% to 4.5% were seen once. The specimen was PBMCs, collected 5 days after the yellow fever booster vaccination. These receptors all stem from a man between 18 and 29 years old who received the YFV17D yellow fever vaccine.

The rearrangement links TRBV7-2 to TRBJ2-6; D uncertain. This CDR3 contains 13 residues. Germline V lookup: CDR1 SGHTA, CDR2 FQGNSA. V lost 2 bases, J lost 4 bases, and 3 bases lay in between. CDR3 region: CASSLWGANVLTF. The CDR3 nucleotides read TGTGCCAGCAGCTTATGGGGGGCCAACGTCCTGACTTTC.

The chain couples TRBV4-3 to TRBJ2-1; D gene unclear. Germline V lookup: CDR1 LGHNA, CDR2 YSLEER. This CDR3 comprises 15 residues. With 0 bases removed from V and 3 bases from J, the gap between germline ends came to 9 bases. CDR3 in amino acids: CASSQDLGGYNEQFF. The CDR3, as DNA: TGCGCCAGCAGCCAAGATTTAGGCGGCTACAATGAGCAGTTCTTC.